Here is one TCR beta chain with its context. In the study's own analysis: Estimated nucleated cell counts came from reference gene primer amplification. Some clones are missing from TCRdb's copy, which holds only in-frame ones; the method was immunoSEQ multiplex PCR. The D gene and trimming were derived from the DNA, and the V and J assignments and clone size from that table. The sample has around 270,000 clones, about 89% seen once. Germline assignment: CDR1 SGHRS and CDR2 YFSETQ. CDR3 length equals 13 residues. The germline V and J ends were trimmed by 1 base and 2 bases, with 6 bases remaining between them. The entry originates in a study of blood T cell repertoires in COVID-19. For the study at large: The United States, Italy and Spain were the sources of the acute and convalescent COVID-19 samples. PBMCs, B-cell-depleted T cells, or T cells were the source of the cDNA or gDNA that made up the material.

The rearrangement uses TRBV5-1 and TRBJ2-5; D is unclear. This TCR derives from a man aged 40-50 years who had recovered from COVID-19. The sequencing input was peripheral blood. CDR3: CASSLWPQETQYF. CDR3 in DNA: TGCGCCAGCAGCTTGTGGCCTCAAGAGACCCAGTACTTC.